Sequencing of this T cell receptor (beta chain) was carried out in a study of OX40 agonist ivuxolimab in advanced cancers. Across the study: Prior checkpoint blockade (anti-PD-1, anti-PD-L1 or anti-CTLA-4) was permitted; about 40% had it.

CDR1 and CDR2 (germline): WNHNN, SYGVQD (reference sequence). V lost 9 bases, J lost 1 base, and 13 bases lay in between. This CDR3 is 14 amino acids long. Sequenced by immunoSEQ multiplex PCR; TCRdb stores in-frame clones only, minus some. The data hold tens of thousands of clones, with nearly 85% observed a single time. The V and J genes are TRBV10-1 and TRBJ2-4; D may be TRBD1 or TRBD2 (6 bases each). The receptor was isolated from an adult with an advanced solid tumor such as melanoma, head and neck, liver or kidney cancer. The sample was CD4+ or CD8+ T cells sorted from blood, taken in a trial of the OX40 agonist ivuxolimab. This chain's CDR3 is CARRGEHAKNIQYF. CDR3 DNA sequence: TGCGCCAGAAGGGGGGAGCACGCCAAAAACATTCAGTACTTC.